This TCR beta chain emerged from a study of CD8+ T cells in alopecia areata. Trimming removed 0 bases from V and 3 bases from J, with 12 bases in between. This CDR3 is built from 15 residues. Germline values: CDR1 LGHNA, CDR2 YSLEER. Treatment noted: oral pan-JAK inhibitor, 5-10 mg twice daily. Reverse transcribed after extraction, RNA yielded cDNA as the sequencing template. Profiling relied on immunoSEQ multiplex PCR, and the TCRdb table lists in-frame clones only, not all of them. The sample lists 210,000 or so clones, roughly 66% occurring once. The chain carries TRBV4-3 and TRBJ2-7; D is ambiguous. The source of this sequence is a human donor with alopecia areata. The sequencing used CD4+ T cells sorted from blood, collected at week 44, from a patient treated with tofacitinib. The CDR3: CASSQDSLGFYEQYF. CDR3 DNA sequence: TGCGCCAGCAGCCAAGATTCGCTGGGGTTCTACGAGCAGTACTTC.